This TCR beta chain was obtained from a study of blood T cell repertoires in COVID-19. Produced via immunoSEQ multiplex PCR; TCRdb's table is partial and in-frame only. The sample shows roughly 60,000 clones, about 76% of them seen only once. Material for sequencing was peripheral blood. The source of this sequence is a human donor in a cohort sampled during active COVID-19.

The CDR3 nucleotides read TGTGCCAGCAGCTTAGAAGCGGGACACACAGATACGCAGTATTTT. This codes for CASSLEAGHTDTQYF. J is TRBJ2-3 and V is TRBV7-3; possible D gene TRBD2, 7 bases. Germline V gene lookup returns CDR1 SGHTA and CDR2 FQGTGA. This CDR3 is 15 amino acids long. The V end was cut by 2 bases, the J end by 2 bases, with 11 bases between.